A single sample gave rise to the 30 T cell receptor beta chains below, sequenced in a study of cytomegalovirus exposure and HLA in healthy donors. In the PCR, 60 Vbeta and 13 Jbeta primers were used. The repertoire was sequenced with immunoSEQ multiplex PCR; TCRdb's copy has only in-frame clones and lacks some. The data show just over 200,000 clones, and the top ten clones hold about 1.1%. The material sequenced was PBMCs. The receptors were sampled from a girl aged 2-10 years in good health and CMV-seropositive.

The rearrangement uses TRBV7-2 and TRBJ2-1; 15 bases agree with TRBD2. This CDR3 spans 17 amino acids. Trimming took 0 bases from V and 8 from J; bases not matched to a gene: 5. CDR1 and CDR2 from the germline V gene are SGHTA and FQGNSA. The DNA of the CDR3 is TGTGCCAGCAGCTTAGCCGGACTAGCGGGAGGGATAGATGAGCAGTTCTTC. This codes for CASSLAGLAGGIDEQFF. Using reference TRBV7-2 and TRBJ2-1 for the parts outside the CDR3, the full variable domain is GAGVSQSPSNKVTEKGKDVELRCDPISGHTALYWYRQSLGQGLEFLIYFQGNSAPDKSGLPSDRFSAERTGGSVSTLTIQRTQQEDSAVYLCASSLAGLAGGIDEQFFGPGTRLTVL.

The CDR3: CASSYGRGGPGANVLTF. In nucleotides, the CDR3 is TGTGCCAGCAGCTACGGACGGGGAGGGCCTGGGGCCAACGTCCTGACTTTC. The V and J genes are TRBV7-7 and TRBJ2-6; 7 bases fit TRBD2. The V gene's germline CDR1 is SSHAT and CDR2 FNYEAQ (reference sequence). The CDR3 sequence is 17 residues long. The junction had 8 bases not matched to a gene; V was cut back by 4 bases and J by 2 bases.

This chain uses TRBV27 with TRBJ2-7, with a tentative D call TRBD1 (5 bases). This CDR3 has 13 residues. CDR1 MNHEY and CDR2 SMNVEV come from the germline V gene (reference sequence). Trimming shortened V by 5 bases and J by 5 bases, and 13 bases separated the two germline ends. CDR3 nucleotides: TGTGCCAGCAGTCCCTTCAGACAGAACGAGCAGTACTTC. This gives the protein CASSPFRQNEQYF.

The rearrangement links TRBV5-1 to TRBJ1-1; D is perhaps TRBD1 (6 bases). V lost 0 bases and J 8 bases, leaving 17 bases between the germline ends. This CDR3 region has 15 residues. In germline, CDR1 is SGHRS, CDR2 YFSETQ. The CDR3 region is CASSLVVTGESEAFF. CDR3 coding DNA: TGCGCCAGCAGCTTGGTGGTGACAGGAGAATCCGAAGCTTTCTTT.

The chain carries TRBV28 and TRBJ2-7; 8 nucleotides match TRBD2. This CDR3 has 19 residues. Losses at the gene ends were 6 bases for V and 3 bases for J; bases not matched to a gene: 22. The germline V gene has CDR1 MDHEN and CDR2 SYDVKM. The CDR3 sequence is CASRAGGGKGFSGIYEQYF. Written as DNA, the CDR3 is TGTGCCAGCAGGGCCGGCGGGGGTAAAGGGTTTAGCGGGATCTACGAGCAGTACTTC.

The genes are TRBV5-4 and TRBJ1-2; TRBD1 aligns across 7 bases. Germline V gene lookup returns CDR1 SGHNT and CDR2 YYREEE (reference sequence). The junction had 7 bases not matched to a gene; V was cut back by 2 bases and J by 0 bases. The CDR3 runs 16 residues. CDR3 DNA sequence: TGTGCCAGCAGCTTCAGGGGGACGGAGACTAACTATGGCTACACCTTC. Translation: CASSFRGTETNYGYTF.

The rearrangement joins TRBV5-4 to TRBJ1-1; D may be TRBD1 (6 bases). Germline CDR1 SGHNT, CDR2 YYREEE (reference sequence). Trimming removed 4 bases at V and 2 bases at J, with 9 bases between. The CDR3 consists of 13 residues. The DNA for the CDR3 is TGTGCCAGCAGCCGGACAGCTAACACTGAAGCTTTCTTT. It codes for CASSRTANTEAFF.

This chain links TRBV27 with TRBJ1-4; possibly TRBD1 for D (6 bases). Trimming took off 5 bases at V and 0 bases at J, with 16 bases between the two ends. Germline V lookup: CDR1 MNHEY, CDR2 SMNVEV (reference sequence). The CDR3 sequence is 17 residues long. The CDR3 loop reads CASSTTGQIATNEKLFF. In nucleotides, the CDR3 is TGTGCCAGCAGTACGACCGGACAGATTGCAACTAATGAAAAACTGTTTTTT.

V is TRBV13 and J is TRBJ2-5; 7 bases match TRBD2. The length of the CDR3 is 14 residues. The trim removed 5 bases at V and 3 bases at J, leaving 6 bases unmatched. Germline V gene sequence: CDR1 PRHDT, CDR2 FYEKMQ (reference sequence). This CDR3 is CASSILAQKETQYF. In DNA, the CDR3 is TGTGCCAGCAGCATACTAGCGCAGAAAGAGACCCAGTACTTC.

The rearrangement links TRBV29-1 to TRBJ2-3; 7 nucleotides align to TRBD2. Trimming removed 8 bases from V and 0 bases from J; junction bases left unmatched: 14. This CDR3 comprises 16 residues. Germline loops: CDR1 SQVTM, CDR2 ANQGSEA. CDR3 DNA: TGCAGCCCGGGGGGTTTTGAGCGTTCTAGCACAGATACGCAGTATTTT. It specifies CSPGGFERSSTDTQYF.

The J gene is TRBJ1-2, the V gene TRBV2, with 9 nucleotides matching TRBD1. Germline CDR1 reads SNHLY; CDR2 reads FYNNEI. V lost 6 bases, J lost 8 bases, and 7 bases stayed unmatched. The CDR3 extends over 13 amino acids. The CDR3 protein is CASRRTGVGGYTF. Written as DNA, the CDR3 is TGTGCCAGCAGAAGGACAGGGGTAGGCGGCTACACCTTC.

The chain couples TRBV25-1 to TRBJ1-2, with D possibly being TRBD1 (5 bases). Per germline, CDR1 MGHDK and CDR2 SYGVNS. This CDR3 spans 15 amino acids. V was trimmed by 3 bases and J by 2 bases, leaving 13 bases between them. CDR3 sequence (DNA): TGTGCCAGCAGTGATTCTACAGGCTACAACTATGGCTACACCTTC. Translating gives CASSDSTGYNYGYTF.

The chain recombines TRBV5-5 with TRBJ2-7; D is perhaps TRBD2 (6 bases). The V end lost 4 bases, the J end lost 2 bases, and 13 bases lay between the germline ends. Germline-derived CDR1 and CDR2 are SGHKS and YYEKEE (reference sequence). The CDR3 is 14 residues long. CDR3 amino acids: CASSVGGSTYEQYF. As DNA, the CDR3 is TGTGCCAGCAGCGTCGGAGGGTCCACCTACGAGCAGTACTTC.

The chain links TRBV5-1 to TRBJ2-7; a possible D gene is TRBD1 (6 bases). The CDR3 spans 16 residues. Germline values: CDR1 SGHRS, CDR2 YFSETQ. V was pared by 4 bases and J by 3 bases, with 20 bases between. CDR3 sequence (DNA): TGCGCCAGCAGCCCCACCGGGACAACCGCACTCTACGAGCAGTACTTC. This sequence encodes CASSPTGTTALYEQYF.

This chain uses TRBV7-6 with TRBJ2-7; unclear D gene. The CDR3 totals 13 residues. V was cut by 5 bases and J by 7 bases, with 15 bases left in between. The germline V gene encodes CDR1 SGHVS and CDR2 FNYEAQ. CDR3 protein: CASSPAAAWEQYF. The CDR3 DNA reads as TGTGCCAGCAGCCCGGCGGCCGCCTGGGAGCAGTACTTC.

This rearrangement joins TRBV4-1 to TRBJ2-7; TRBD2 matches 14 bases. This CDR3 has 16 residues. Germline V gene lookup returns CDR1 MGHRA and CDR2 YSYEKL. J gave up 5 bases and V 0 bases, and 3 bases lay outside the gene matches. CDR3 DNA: TGCGCCAGCAGCCAAGATCCGGGACTAGCGGGAGACGAGCAGTACTTC. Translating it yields CASSQDPGLAGDEQYF.

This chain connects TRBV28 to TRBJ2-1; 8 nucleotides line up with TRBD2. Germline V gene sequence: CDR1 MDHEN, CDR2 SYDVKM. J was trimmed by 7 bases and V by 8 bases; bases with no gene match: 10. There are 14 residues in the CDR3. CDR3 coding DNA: TGTGCCAGCCTTGGGAGCGGGAGCGAAAATGAGCAGTTCTTC. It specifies CASLGSGSENEQFF. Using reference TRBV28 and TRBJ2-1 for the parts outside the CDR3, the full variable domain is DVKVTQSSRYLVKRTGEKVFLECVQDMDHENMFWYRQDPGLGLRLIYFSYDVKMKEKGDIPEGYSVSREKKERFSLILESASTNQTSMYLCASLGSGSENEQFFGPGTRLTVL.

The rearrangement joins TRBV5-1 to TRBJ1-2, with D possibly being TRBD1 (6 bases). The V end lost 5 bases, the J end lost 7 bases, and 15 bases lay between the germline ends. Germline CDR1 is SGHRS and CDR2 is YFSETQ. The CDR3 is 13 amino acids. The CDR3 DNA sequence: TGCGCCAGCAGGAACACAGGGTTGCCTGGCTACACCTTC. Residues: CASRNTGLPGYTF.

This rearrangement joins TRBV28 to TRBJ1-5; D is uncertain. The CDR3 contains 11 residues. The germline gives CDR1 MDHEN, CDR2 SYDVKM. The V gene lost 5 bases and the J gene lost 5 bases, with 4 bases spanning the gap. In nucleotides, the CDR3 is TGTGCCAGCAGTCAATATCAGCCCCAGCATTTT. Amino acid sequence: CASSQYQPQHF.

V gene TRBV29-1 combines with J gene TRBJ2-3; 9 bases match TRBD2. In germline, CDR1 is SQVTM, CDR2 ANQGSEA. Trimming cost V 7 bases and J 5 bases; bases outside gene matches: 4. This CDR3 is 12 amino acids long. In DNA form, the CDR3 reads TGCAGCGGCCAGCGGGAGGAAGATACGCAGTATTTT. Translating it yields CSGQREEDTQYF.

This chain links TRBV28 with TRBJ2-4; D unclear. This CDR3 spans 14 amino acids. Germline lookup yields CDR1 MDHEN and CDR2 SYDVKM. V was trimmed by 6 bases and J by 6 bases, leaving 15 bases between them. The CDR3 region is CASSPEVTGNIQYF. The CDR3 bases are TGTGCCAGCAGCCCCGAGGTCACGGGAAACATTCAGTACTTC.

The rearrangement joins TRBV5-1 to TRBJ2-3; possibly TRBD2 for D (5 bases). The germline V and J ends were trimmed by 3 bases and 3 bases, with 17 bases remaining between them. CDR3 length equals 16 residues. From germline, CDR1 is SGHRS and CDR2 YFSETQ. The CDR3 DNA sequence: TGCGCCAGCAGCTCTTCGAGGGCTTCGGGAACAGATACGCAGTATTTT. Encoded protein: CASSSSRASGTDTQYF.

Written as DNA, the CDR3 is TGTGCCACCAGCAGAGTTGGAGGCTCTAATCAGCCCCAGCATTTT. Amino acid sequence: CATSRVGGSNQPQHF. The V call is TRBV15, the J call TRBJ1-5; the D is unclear. CDR1 LNHNV and CDR2 YYDKDF come from the germline V gene (reference sequence). The CDR3 has 15 amino acids. The ends were cut back, 1 base at V and 4 bases at J, with 11 bases in the middle.

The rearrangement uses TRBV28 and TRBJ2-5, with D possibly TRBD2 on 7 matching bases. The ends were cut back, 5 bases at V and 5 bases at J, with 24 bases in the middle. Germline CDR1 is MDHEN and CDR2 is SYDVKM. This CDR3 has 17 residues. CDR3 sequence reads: CASSLQGGGLVIETQYF. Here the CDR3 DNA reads TGTGCCAGCAGTCTTCAAGGGGGGGGGCTAGTGATTGAGACCCAGTACTTC.

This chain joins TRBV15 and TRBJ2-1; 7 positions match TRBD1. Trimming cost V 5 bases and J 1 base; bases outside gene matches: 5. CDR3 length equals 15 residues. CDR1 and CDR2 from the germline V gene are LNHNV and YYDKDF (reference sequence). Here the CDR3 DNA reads TGTGCCACCAGCGGACCGGGACAGTCCTACAATGAGCAGTTCTTC. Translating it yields CATSGPGQSYNEQFF. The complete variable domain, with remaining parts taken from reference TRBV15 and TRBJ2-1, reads DAMVIQNPRYQVTQFGKPVTLSCSQTLNHNVMYWYQQKSSQAPKLLFHYYDKDFNNEADTPDNFQSRRPNTSFCFLDIRSPGLGDTAMYLCATSGPGQSYNEQFFGPGTRLTVL.

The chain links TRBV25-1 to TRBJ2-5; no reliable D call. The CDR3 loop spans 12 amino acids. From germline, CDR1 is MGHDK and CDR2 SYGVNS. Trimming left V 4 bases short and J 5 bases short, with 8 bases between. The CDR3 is CASSVQFETQYF. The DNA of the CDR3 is TGTGCCAGCAGTGTGCAGTTTGAGACCCAGTACTTC.

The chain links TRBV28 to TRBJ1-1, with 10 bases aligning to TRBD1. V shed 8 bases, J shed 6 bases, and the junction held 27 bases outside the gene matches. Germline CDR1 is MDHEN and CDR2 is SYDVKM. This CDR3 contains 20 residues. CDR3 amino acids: CASYLTGTGVFFILKSEAFF. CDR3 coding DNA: TGTGCCAGCTATCTAACCGGGACAGGGGTCTTCTTTATCCTGAAGTCTGAAGCTTTCTTT. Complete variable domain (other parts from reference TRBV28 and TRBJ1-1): DVKVTQSSRYLVKRTGEKVFLECVQDMDHENMFWYRQDPGLGLRLIYFSYDVKMKEKGDIPEGYSVSREKKERFSLILESASTNQTSMYLCASYLTGTGVFFILKSEAFFGQGTRLTVV.

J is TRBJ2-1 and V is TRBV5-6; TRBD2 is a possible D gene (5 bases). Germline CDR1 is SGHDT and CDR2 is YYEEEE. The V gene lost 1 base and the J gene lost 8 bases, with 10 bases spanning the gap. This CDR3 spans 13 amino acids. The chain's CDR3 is CASSLRTFDEQFF. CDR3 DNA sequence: TGTGCCAGCAGCTTGCGGACTTTCGATGAGCAGTTCTTC. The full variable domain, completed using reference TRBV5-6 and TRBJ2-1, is DAGVTQSPTHLIKTRGQQVTLRCSPKSGHDTVSWYQQALGQGPQFIFQYYEEEERQRGNFPDRFSGHQFPNYSSELNVNALLLGDSALYLCASSLRTFDEQFFGPGTRLTVL.

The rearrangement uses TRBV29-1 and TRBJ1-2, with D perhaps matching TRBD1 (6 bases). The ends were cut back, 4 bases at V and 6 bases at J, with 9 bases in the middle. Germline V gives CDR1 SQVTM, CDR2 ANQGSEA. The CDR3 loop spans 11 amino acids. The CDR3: CSVVRGHGYTF. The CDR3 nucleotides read TGCAGCGTTGTGCGGGGGCATGGCTACACCTTC.

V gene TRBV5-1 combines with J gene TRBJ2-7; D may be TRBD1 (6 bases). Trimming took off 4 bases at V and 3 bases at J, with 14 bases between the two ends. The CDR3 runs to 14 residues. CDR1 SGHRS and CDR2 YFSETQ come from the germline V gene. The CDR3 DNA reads TGCGCCAGCAGCAGCAGGGGAAAAGACTACGAGCAGTACTTC. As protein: CASSSRGKDYEQYF.